This is a list of T cell receptor beta chains from one sample in a study of blood T cell repertoires in COVID-19. Clones were read by immunoSEQ multiplex PCR, and TCRdb kept only the in-frame ones, dropping some. The sample has 65,000 or so clones; approximately 80% are singletons. Sequencing was carried out using peripheral blood. These receptors all come from a man aged 25-45 years with COVID-19, enrolled during active disease. The CDR3 runs from the conserved cysteine through the conserved F or W. D genes are given only for firm matches. Not all rows give a size; the values are once, few, many and, for expanded clones, a class.

d_gene,v_gene,j_gene,abundance,CDR3aa,CDR3nt
TRBD2,TRBV2,TRBJ2-2,once,CASSEPIRLAGGGRTGELFF,TGTGCCAGCAGTGAACCCATTAGGCTAGCGGGAGGAGGTAGGACCGGGGAGCTGTTTTTT
-,TRBV18,TRBJ1-6,-,CASSQTPQGGSPLHF,TGTGCCAGCTCACAGACCCCACAAGGCGGGTCACCCCTCCACTTT
TRBD2,TRBV4-1,TRBJ2-1,-,CASSPGLAGVKGEQFF,TGCGCCAGCAGCCCTGGACTAGCGGGAGTGAAGGGTGAGCAGTTCTTC
-,TRBV5-4,TRBJ2-7,-,CASSCRTYEQYF,TGTGCCAGCAGCTGCAGGACCTACGAGCAGTACTTC
-,TRBV6-5,TRBJ1-1,-,CASSYSMTGNTEAFF,TGTGCCAGCAGTTACTCGATGACAGGGAACACTGAAGCTTTCTTT
TRBD1,TRBV2,TRBJ2-7,-,CASSDNRDRGYEQYF,TGTGCCAGCAGCGATAACCGGGACAGGGGCTACGAGCAGTACTTC
TRBD2,TRBV5-1,TRBJ2-7,-,CASSLLAGADGNEQYF,TGCGCCAGCAGCCTGCTAGCGGGAGCCGACGGTAACGAGCAGTACTTC
TRBD1,TRBV4-2,TRBJ2-2,once,CASSRQGGAAGELFF,TGTGCCAGCAGCCGCCAAGGGGGCGCCGCCGGGGAGCTGTTTTTT
-,TRBV6-2/TRBV6-3,TRBJ1-5,-,CASSYGRGGAGNQPQHF,TGTGCCAGCAGTTACGGTCGCGGGGGCGCCGGCAATCAGCCCCAGCATTTT
TRBD1,TRBV6-1,TRBJ1-2,once,CASSVRDRGLPNYGYTF,TGTGCCAGCAGTGTCCGGGACAGGGGGCTCCCTAACTATGGCTACACCTTC
TRBD1,TRBV27,TRBJ1-2,-,CASGDRGSTKRGYTF,TGTGCCAGCGGGGACAGAGGGTCCACAAAGAGGGGCTACACCTTC
TRBD2,TRBV6-1,TRBJ2-1,few,CASSELRRLAGVNEQFF,TGTGCCAGCAGTGAATTAAGGCGGCTAGCGGGAGTCAATGAGCAGTTCTTC
-,TRBV5-1,TRBJ1-2,-,CASSPQAGKAAYGYTF,TGCGCCAGCAGCCCGCAGGCCGGCAAAGCGGCCTATGGCTACACCTTC
TRBD1,TRBV9,TRBJ1-5,-,CASSEQGVSNQPQHF,TGTGCCAGCAGCGAACAGGGGGTTAGCAATCAGCCCCAGCATTTT
TRBD1,TRBV5-1,TRBJ2-5,-,CASSSRDRDETQYF,TGCGCCAGCAGCTCCAGGGACAGGGATGAGACCCAGTACTTC
-,TRBV29-1,TRBJ1-2,-,CSVDDGGRGYTF,TGCAGCGTTGATGATGGGGGGAGAGGCTACACCTTC
-,TRBV21-1,TRBJ1-2,-,CASSILNGGLVVHYTF,TGTGCCAGCAGCATCCTGAACGGGGGACTCGTCGTCCACTACACCTTC
TRBD2,TRBV27,TRBJ2-7,-,CASSSPSSGRNYEQYF,TGTGCCAGCAGTTCACCCTCTAGCGGGAGAAACTACGAGCAGTACTTC
TRBD2,TRBV4-3,TRBJ2-5,-,CASSQDWGGEETQYF,TGCGCCAGCAGCCAAGATTGGGGGGGGGAAGAGACCCAGTACTTC
-,TRBV30,TRBJ2-3,-,CAWREVTNTDTQYF,TGTGCCTGGAGGGAGGTGACTAACACAGATACGCAGTATTTT
TRBD2,TRBV6-7,TRBJ2-1,-,CASTRTGTSGNSTDEQFF,TGTGCCAGCACCAGAACCGGGACTAGCGGGAATTCAACCGATGAGCAGTTCTTC
-,TRBV28,TRBJ1-6,-,CASSLSLPHSSSYNSPLHF,TGTGCCAGCAGTTTATCCCTGCCCCACAGTTCGTCCTATAATTCACCCCTCCACTTT
-,TRBV27,TRBJ1-4,-,CASRSGANEKLFF,TGTGCCAGCCGGAGTGGAGCTAATGAAAAACTGTTTTTT
TRBD2,TRBV11-2,TRBJ2-7,-,CASSLESAGGVPYEQYF,TGTGCCAGCAGCTTAGAATCCGCGGGAGGAGTCCCCTACGAGCAGTACTTC
TRBD1,TRBV3-1/TRBV3-2,TRBJ1-5,once,CASSLGTGERQPQHF,TGTGCCAGCAGCCTCGGGACAGGGGAACGTCAGCCCCAGCATTTT